This T cell receptor (beta chain) was retrieved from a study of cytomegalovirus exposure and HLA in healthy donors. Whole-study findings and limits: Common viral pathogens seemed, in a later analysis, to connect with several of the most significant clusters. A highly shared variant cluster was judged a likely technical artifact. Listed as cytomegalovirus-associated were 150 or so TCR beta chains.

PCR primers comprised 60 Vbeta and 13 Jbeta primers. Authors' analysis steps: A later analysis tallied about 80 million unique TCR beta chains, about 12 million of them shared. Assay: immunoSEQ multiplex PCR; the TCRdb copy retains only in-frame clones and omits some. V, J and clone size were drawn from that table, and D and trimming were deduced from the DNA. The sample has about 170,000 clones, about 85% seen once; the top ten hold 1%. Details on this clone: Its cognate antigen is unknown.

Unmatched junction bases numbered 8, after V lost 9 bases and J lost 5 bases. CDR3 size: 13 residues. Germline CDR1 reads SEHNR; CDR2 reads FQNEAQ (reference sequence). This sequence joins TRBV7-9 and TRBJ2-5, with 8 nucleotides matching TRBD1. The sequencing input was PBMCs. This receptor was obtained from a boy between 2 and 10 years old in good health and CMV-seronegative. CDR3 in amino acids: CASSPGGKETQYF. CDR3 coding DNA: TGTGCCAGTTCTCCAGGGGGCAAGGAGACCCAGTACTTC.